This TCR beta chain is drawn from a study of regulatory T cells in long-lasting Graves disease. For the study at large: Antithyroid drugs had been taken by newly diagnosed Graves' patients for under 3 months.

In building TCR beta libraries, iRepertoire HTBI primers were used together with Arm-PCR of CDR3 regions. TCRdb recomputed calls from the multiplex PCR reads with MiXCR, one row per CDR3 protein. The repertoire holds roughly 260,000 distinct CDR3 sequences, with approximately 20% as singletons. This clonotype was detected many times. Its antigen is currently unknown. The CDR3 is 15 residues long. Trimming took off 1 base at V and 1 base at J, with 10 bases between the two ends. The germline V gene has CDR1 DFQATT and CDR2 SNEGSKA (reference sequence). Overall study results and limits: Favored gene segments in persistent disease were TRBV28, TRBJ1-2 and TRBJ2-5.

Specified time point: newly diagnosed GD, antithyroid drugs for less than 3 months. RNA from PBMCs was the source of the TCR library. The data were also submitted as part of a second study, on T cells in Graves' hyperthyroidism and ophthalmopathy.

Sample: peripheral blood mononuclear cells (PBMCs), taken at new diagnosis, from a patient treated with antithyroid drugs. The receptor was isolated from a woman in her thirties with Graves disease. The V and J genes are TRBV20-1 and TRBJ2-2; D is unresolved. The CDR3 nucleotides read TGCAGTGCTAGAGGTGAAGAGAGGAACACCGGGGAGCTGTTTTTT. This encodes CSARGEERNTGELFF.